The rows below give T cell receptor beta chains drawn from one sample of a study of blood T cell repertoires in COVID-19. Sequencing used immunoSEQ multiplex PCR; TCRdb keeps in-frame clones, though not all of them. This table has some 180,000 clones, around 82% appearing once. Sequencing was performed on PBMCs or T cells enriched from blood (not recorded which). The receptor set was obtained from a woman aged 55-75 years with acute COVID-19. CDR3s include the opening cysteine and the closing phenylalanine or tryptophan. D genes are given only for firm matches. Part of the rows lack a size; the others show once, few, many or a class for expanded clones.

NA	NA	TRBJ1-4	TRBV7-2	CASSTDSDGKLFF	TGTGCCAGCAGCACCGACAGTGACGGAAAACTGTTTTTT
NA	NA	TRBJ2-3	TRBV5-1	CASSLAGSADTDTQYF	TGCGCCAGCAGCTTGGCCGGGAGCGCGGACACAGATACGCAGTATTTT
NA	NA	TRBJ1-5	TRBV10-1	CASSEDPSGEPQHF	TGCGCCAGCAGTGAGGATCCATCAGGGGAGCCCCAGCATTTT
NA	NA	TRBJ1-5	TRBV19	CATDRRHSNQPQHF	TGTGCCACCGACAGGAGACATAGCAATCAGCCCCAGCATTTT
TRBD2	once	TRBJ2-1	TRBV10-3	CAISESEGAGGVFF	TGTGCCATCAGTGAGTCGGAGGGCGCGGGGGGCGTGTTCTTC
NA	many	TRBJ2-3	TRBV6-5	CASRQALTGDTQYF	TGTGCCAGTAGACAAGCGTTAACAGGGGATACGCAGTATTTT
NA	NA	TRBJ2-3	TRBV5-1	CASSLYRGDTQYF	TGCGCCAGCAGCCTGTACCGAGGAGATACGCAGTATTTT
TRBD1	NA	TRBJ2-3	TRBV28	CASSSGQGLSDTQYF	TGTGCCAGCAGCTCCGGACAGGGGCTCTCAGATACGCAGTATTTT
TRBD1	NA	TRBJ2-1	TRBV7-9	CASSRDRGYNEQFF	TGTGCCAGCAGCCGGGACAGGGGATACAATGAGCAGTTCTTC
TRBD1	NA	TRBJ2-4	TRBV19	CASSSTGGANIQYF	TGTGCCAGTAGTAGCACAGGGGGCGCAAACATTCAGTACTTC
NA	once	TRBJ2-7	TRBV11-3	CASSLGRGISYEQYF	TGTGCCAGCAGCTTAGGAAGGGGGATCTCCTACGAGCAGTACTTC
TRBD2	NA	TRBJ2-3	TRBV4-2	CASSQVTSGGRSTDTQYF	TGTGCCAGCAGCCAAGTTACTAGCGGGGGCCGAAGCACAGATACGCAGTATTTT
NA	NA	TRBJ1-2	TRBV4-1	CASSQAGTSNYGYTF	TGCGCCAGCAGCCAAGCCGGGACATCTAACTATGGCTACACCTTC
TRBD2	NA	TRBJ2-7	TRBV14	CASSTRTSLEQYF	TGTGCCAGCAGTACCAGGACTAGCCTCGAGCAGTACTTC
TRBD1	once	TRBJ1-1	TRBV10-1	CASSGQGLTEAFF	TGCGCCAGCAGTGGACAGGGCCTCACTGAAGCTTTCTTT
NA	NA	TRBJ2-5	TRBV24-1	CATAGGGAETQYF	TGTGCCACTGCCGGTGGGGGGGCGGAGACCCAGTACTTC
NA	NA	TRBJ1-2	TRBV5-4	CASSAGGGAYYGYTF	TGTGCCAGCAGCGCCGGGGGGGGCGCCTACTATGGCTACACCTTC
NA	NA	TRBJ2-2	TRBV5-1	CASKPGLYTGELFF	TGCGCCAGCAAACCAGGGCTGTACACCGGGGAGCTGTTTTTT
TRBD2	NA	TRBJ2-5	TRBV3-1/TRBV3-2	CASSQVGPSGMGRETQYF	TGTGCCAGCAGCCAAGTTGGACCGAGCGGGATGGGTAGGGAGACCCAGTACTTC
TRBD2	NA	TRBJ2-3	TRBV19	CASSPDSGEDTQYF	TGTGCCAGTAGTCCGGATAGCGGGGAGGATACGCAGTATTTT
NA	NA	TRBJ1-2	TRBV30	CAWRGSRATIYGYTF	TGTGCCTGGAGGGGATCGAGGGCCACCATCTATGGCTACACCTTC
NA	NA	TRBJ1-5	TRBV7-2	CASSFGGSGNNQPQHF	TGTGCCAGCAGCTTTGGAGGCAGTGGTAACAATCAGCCCCAGCATTTT
TRBD2	NA	TRBJ2-3	TRBV5-1	CASSETGTSGMDTQYF	TGCGCCAGCAGCGAGACCGGGACTAGCGGTATGGATACGCAGTATTTT
TRBD1	NA	TRBJ1-4	TRBV18	CASSTGTGDEKLFF	TGTGCCAGCTCCACCGGGACAGGGGATGAAAAACTGTTTTTT
NA	NA	TRBJ2-5	TRBV7-2	CASSWTFQETQYF	TGTGCCAGCAGCTGGACTTTCCAAGAGACCCAGTACTTC
TRBD1	few	TRBJ2-5	TRBV7-9	CASSPGTGPHQETQYF	TGTGCCAGCAGCCCGGGGACAGGTCCTCACCAAGAGACCCAGTACTTC
TRBD1	NA	TRBJ1-3	TRBV10-3	CAIIPGTGSMPDTIYF	TGTGCCATCATTCCCGGGACAGGGAGCATGCCGGACACCATATATTTT
NA	once	TRBJ1-2	TRBV19	CASSKGDYGYTF	TGTGCCAGTAGTAAGGGAGACTATGGCTACACCTTC
NA	NA	TRBJ1-2	TRBV7-8	CASSLAQGSNYGYTF	TGTGCCAGCAGCTTAGCCCAGGGGTCTAACTATGGCTACACCTTC
NA	NA	TRBJ2-1	TRBV4-3	CASSQSPHGGLNEQFF	TGCGCCAGCAGCCAATCCCCTCACGGAGGGCTCAATGAGCAGTTCTTC
NA	NA	TRBJ1-2	TRBV30	CACSQGNYGYTF	TGTGCCTGTTCCCAGGGTAACTATGGCTACACCTTC
TRBD2	NA	TRBJ2-5	TRBV5-5	CASSWGPPGAGRGETQYF	TGTGCCAGCAGCTGGGGACCGCCGGGAGCGGGAAGGGGAGAGACCCAGTACTTC
NA	NA	TRBJ1-4	TRBV28	CASSLSEKLFF	TGTGCCAGCAGTTTGAGTGAAAAACTGTTTTTT
TRBD1	NA	TRBJ1-1	TRBV11-2	CASSSRQGASREAFF	TGTGCCAGCAGCTCAAGACAGGGGGCTTCGAGGGAAGCTTTCTTT
NA	NA	TRBJ1-3	TRBV12-3/TRBV12-4	CASSHRGGNTIYF	TGTGCCAGCAGCCATAGAGGCGGAAACACCATATATTTT
TRBD1	NA	TRBJ1-2	TRBV5-4	CASSVPQGLGYGYTF	TGTGCCAGCAGCGTCCCACAGGGGTTGGGGTATGGCTACACCTTC
TRBD1	NA	TRBJ2-7	TRBV4-1	CASSLRPGQGAVYEQYF	TGCGCCAGCAGCCTCCGACCGGGACAGGGGGCTGTCTACGAGCAGTACTTC
NA	few	TRBJ1-3	TRBV9	CASKQAAGNTIYF	TGTGCCAGCAAACAAGCGGCTGGAAACACCATATATTTT
NA	once	TRBJ1-5	TRBV15	CATSSHPGSSNQPQHF	TGTGCCACCAGCAGCCATCCAGGGTCTAGCAATCAGCCCCAGCATTTT
TRBD1	NA	TRBJ1-1	TRBV19	CASSIGDRGTEAFF	TGTGCCAGTAGTATCGGGGACAGGGGTACTGAAGCTTTCTTT
NA	NA	TRBJ1-6	TRBV5-1	CASSLRRAGIGTSSTLHF	TGCGCCAGCAGCTTGAGACGGGCAGGGATTGGGACTAGTAGTACCCTCCACTTT
NA	NA	TRBJ2-2	TRBV7-9	CASSYWTANTGELFF	TGTGCCAGCAGCTACTGGACAGCGAACACCGGGGAGCTGTTTTTT
TRBD2	NA	TRBJ2-4	TRBV5-4	CASSSALAGGVKNIQYF	TGTGCCAGCAGCTCGGCGCTAGCGGGAGGTGTGAAAAACATTCAGTACTTC
TRBD1	NA	TRBJ2-7	TRBV7-2	CASSFRQGARNYEQYF	TGTGCCAGCAGCTTCCGACAGGGGGCAAGGAACTACGAGCAGTACTTC
NA	NA	TRBJ2-7	TRBV4-3	CASSQVKNSYEQYF	TGCGCCAGCAGCCAAGTTAAGAACAGCTACGAGCAGTACTTC
NA	NA	TRBJ1-3	TRBV9	CASSVAGPGLGNTIYF	TGTGCCAGCAGCGTAGCCGGACCAGGGCTTGGAAACACCATATATTTT
NA	NA	TRBJ1-2	TRBV25-1	CASRGGMLYGYTF	TGTGCCAGCAGAGGAGGTATGCTCTATGGCTACACCTTC